A selection of T cell receptor beta chains follows, all from one sample in a study of cytomegalovirus exposure and HLA in healthy donors. Some clones are missing from TCRdb's copy, which holds only in-frame ones; the method was immunoSEQ multiplex PCR. The repertoire consists of roughly 130,000 clones, with 61% occurring once and the leading ten covering about 1.7%. The sample comprised PBMCs. Every receptor here comes from a male donor in good health and CMV-seronegative. The CDR3 runs from the conserved cysteine through the conserved F or W. D genes are given only for firm matches.

V	J	D	CDR3	DNA
TRBV6-5	TRBJ2-7	.	CASSYSGTQPYEQYF	TGTGCCAGCAGTTACTCCGGGACTCAGCCCTACGAGCAGTACTTC
TRBV4-1	TRBJ2-3	TRBD2	CASSPPGGESTDTQYF	TGCGCCAGCAGCCCTCCGGGGGGGGAGAGCACAGATACGCAGTATTTT
TRBV21-1	TRBJ2-4	.	CASSAGRLAKNIQYF	TGTGCCAGCAGCGCGGGACGGCTAGCCAAAAACATTCAGTACTTC
TRBV6-5	TRBJ1-5	TRBD1	CASSRTGGNQPQHF	TGTGCCAGCAGTCGGACAGGGGGCAATCAGCCCCAGCATTTT
TRBV4-2	TRBJ2-3	.	CASSQGLGTDTQYF	TGTGCCAGCAGCCAAGGGCTTGGCACAGATACGCAGTATTTT
TRBV2	TRBJ2-6	.	CASSINRAGANVLTF	TGTGCCAGCAGTATAAACAGGGCTGGGGCCAACGTCCTGACTTTC
TRBV5-1	TRBJ2-7	TRBD2	CASSLGLAGGSYEQYF	TGCGCCAGCAGCTTGGGACTAGCGGGGGGGAGCTACGAGCAGTACTTC
TRBV6-5	TRBJ2-7	.	CASRTGGFGPYEQYF	TGTGCCAGCAGAACGGGTGGCTTCGGCCCCTACGAGCAGTACTTC
TRBV7-9	TRBJ1-5	.	CASSLGAPSNQPQHF	TGTGCCAGCAGCTTAGGGGCCCCCAGCAATCAGCCCCAGCATTTT
TRBV6-5	TRBJ1-6	TRBD1	CASRGQEPYNSPLHF	TGTGCCAGCAGAGGACAGGAACCATATAATTCACCCCTCCACTTT